This T cell receptor beta chain was sequenced for a study of vaccination effects on CD4 cells after COVID-19 (dated by TCRdb to the early 2020s). Concerning the study at large: In the ViraFEST assay, PBMC were stimulated with viral peptide pools, and TCR sequencing was then used to find antigen-specific CD4+ T cell clonotypes based on their expansion. Across the study, the median time from the second dose to post-vaccine sampling was 72 days (range 14 to 241). Around 2 million PBMC per well were cultured in IMDM with roughly 5% human AB serum, 10 IU/ml IL-2 and gentamicin, plus 10 ug/ml peptides. The study compared SARS-CoV-2 spike-specific CD4+ TCR repertoires before and after mRNA vaccination in COVID-19 convalescent patients and infection-naive vaccine recipients. Altogether, 10 COVID-19 convalescent patients and a handful of SARS-CoV-2-naive healthy vaccine recipients made up the full study. Cultures from other donors in the study were sequenced with the Oncomine TCR Beta short-read assay on an Illumina iSeq 100.

The germline V gene yields SGHRS for CDR1 and YFSETQ for CDR2. The CDR3 contains 15 residues, cysteine and phenylalanine counted. The sequence is cut down to CDR3 DNA, 45 bases in frame from base 1. Germline trimming: 3 bases from V, 1 base from J; junction bases outside gene matches: 5. Worth noting for this clone: There is no known antigen for this receptor. No base qualities exist here, and no much larger clone lies one base off it.

After more than nine days of culture, CD4+ T cells were isolated with the EasySep CD4+ T cell isolation kit. Two doses of either the BNT162b2 or the mRNA-1273 mRNA SARS-CoV-2 vaccine were administered to participants. None of the healthy vaccine recipients had a prior SARS-CoV-2 infection, which was confirmed by nucleocapsid antibody tests that came back negative both before and after vaccination. Half of the culture medium was replaced with fresh IL-2-containing medium on days 3 and 7. Unless noted otherwise, every peptide stimulation condition was cultured in triplicate wells. Using Ficoll-Paque Plus gradient centrifugation, PBMC were separated from whole blood and then either used fresh or cryopreserved at -140C. The QIAamp micro DNA kit was used to extract genomic DNA from the cultured CD4+ T cells. Libraries were prepared through the immunoSEQ multiplex PCR assay. DNA from the cultured and isolated CD4+ T cells underwent TCR beta CDR3 sequencing. Per the original workflow: Non-productive TCR sequences were removed, reads were trimmed to the CDR3 region, and CDR3s of at least 7 amino acids were retained. The MANAFEST web app was used to pick out antigen-specific clonotypes by comparing their expansion in peptide wells with that in reference cultures. To count as positive, a clone had to show expansion at FDR<0.05 compared with the reference and with all other wells, an odds ratio above 5, and a frequency above 0.1% in two replicate wells. Cross-reactive clonotypes were defined as significantly expanded in SARS-CoV-2 spike wells and in at least one common cold coronavirus spike condition. Using the stringdist R package, CDR3 similarity was measured by Levenshtein distance, and unrooted trees were constructed with ape in R 3.6.1. The table was pulled from immuneACCESS by TCRdb, which kept in-frame rearrangements only. Such tables lose some clones; where checked, under half of the loss comes from unresolved V genes, and the rest has no known cause. V and J calls plus clone size are reproduced from that table; the DNA served to infer D and trimming. The sample yields under 55,000 clones; around 70% were counted once. About 6.7% of the sample is held by the ten biggest clonotypes.

Study-level results and caveats: Clones induced by infection and clones induced by vaccination both contracted markedly at late timepoints after vaccination, which fits with T cell responses waning over time. The study was limited by a small number of convalescent patients and lacked early post-infection timepoints. Among healthy vaccine recipients, nearly all vaccine-induced clones were SARS-CoV-2 mono-reactive, and only 1 of 255 was cross-reactive with common cold coronaviruses.

The sample in question was CD4+ T cells from PBMCs cultured without peptide, obtained after COVID-19 vaccination. Here the chain combines TRBV5-1 and TRBJ2-3; TRBD1 matches 7 bases in the middle. This TCR was sampled from a human donor who received a COVID-19 vaccine. This receptor carries the CDR3 CASSYRQGGTDTQYF. The nucleotides are TGCGCCAGCAGCTATCGACAGGGAGGCACAGATACGCAGTATTTT.